This TCR beta chain is drawn from a study of T cell repertoires in cytomegalovirus infection. The wider study: The public TCR beta signatures pointed to both CMV infection and matching HLA type. Whole-study findings and limits: HLA-C-restricted CMV-specific TCR beta clonotypes were dominant in the ex vivo response. Cumulative public TCR beta family frequency identified carriers of CMV plus the relevant HLA.

This CDR3 comprises 15 residues. CDR1 and CDR2 from the germline V gene are SGHVS and FQNEAQ. V shed 4 bases and J shed 0 bases, with 12 bases lying between them. From the reads, TCRdb called clonotypes with MiXCR, one entry per CDR3 protein. The table records some 150,000 distinct CDR3 sequences, roughly 6.5% of them present only once. This clonotype has ten or more counts. What it recognizes is unknown. This sequence originates from a human donor in good health (CMV status not recorded). Some clones in this sample may be carry-over from other donors' samples. V and J are TRBV7-8 and TRBJ1-1; D call uncertain. The sequencing sample was made of PBMCs. CDR3 nucleotides: TGTGCCAGCAGCTCCAGGCACACCTTGAACACTGAAGCTTTCTTT. Amino acids: CASSSRHTLNTEAFF.